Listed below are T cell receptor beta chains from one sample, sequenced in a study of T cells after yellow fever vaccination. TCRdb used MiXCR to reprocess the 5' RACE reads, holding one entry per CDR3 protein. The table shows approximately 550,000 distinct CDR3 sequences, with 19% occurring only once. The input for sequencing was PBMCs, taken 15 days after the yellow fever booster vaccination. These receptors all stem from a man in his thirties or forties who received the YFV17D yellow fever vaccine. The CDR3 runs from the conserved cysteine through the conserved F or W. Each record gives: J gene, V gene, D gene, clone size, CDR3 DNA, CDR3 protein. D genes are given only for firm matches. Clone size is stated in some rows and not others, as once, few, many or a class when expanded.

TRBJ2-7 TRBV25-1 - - TGTGCCAGCAGTGAATTTGGTCCAGGGAACTACGAGCAGTACTTC CASSEFGPGNYEQYF
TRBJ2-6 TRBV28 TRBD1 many TGTGCCAGTGCCGGGACAGCCTTCTCTGGGGCCAACGTCCTGACTTTC CASAGTAFSGANVLTF
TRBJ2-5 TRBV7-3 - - TGTGCCAGCAGCTATACTCAAGGGGCATGGGAGACCCAGTACTTC CASSYTQGAWETQYF
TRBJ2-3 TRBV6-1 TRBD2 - TGTGCCAGCAGGCTCCATGGGACTAGTCCTACAGATACGCAGTATTTT CASRLHGTSPTDTQYF
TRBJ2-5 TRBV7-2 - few TGTGCCAGCAGCTTAGCGCCCGGGCGAGGGGGCCAAGAGACCCAGTACTTC CASSLAPGRGGQETQYF
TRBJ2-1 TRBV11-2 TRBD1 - TGTGCCAGCAGCTTAGGTAGGGGGCGGAGCTCCTACAATGAGCAGTTCTTC CASSLGRGRSSYNEQFF
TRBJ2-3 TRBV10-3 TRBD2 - TGTGCCATAGGGCGGGAGATGGCAGATACGCAGTATTTT CAIGREMADTQYF
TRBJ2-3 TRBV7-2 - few TGTGCCAGCAGCTTAGGGTGGGACTCGATCACAGATACGCAGTATTTT CASSLGWDSITDTQYF
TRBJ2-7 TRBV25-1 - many TGTGCCAGCAAGCAGGGGTCCTACGAGCAGTACTTC CASKQGSYEQYF
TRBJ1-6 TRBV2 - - TGTGCCAGCAGTGAGGTCCCCTATTCACCCCTCCACTTT CASSEVPYSPLHF
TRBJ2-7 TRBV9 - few TGTGCCAGCAGCGGGGACGGGGGCTACGAGCAGTACTTC CASSGDGGYEQYF
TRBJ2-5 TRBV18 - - TGTGCCAGCTCACCACCGAGGAGTGAGACCCAGTACTTC CASSPPRSETQYF
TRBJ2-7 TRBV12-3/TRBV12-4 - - TGTGCCAGCGTTCCCGGACAGATCCTCGGGGGAAACTACGAGCAGTACTTC CASVPGQILGGNYEQYF
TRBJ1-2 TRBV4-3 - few TGCGCCAGCAGCCAAGTGGGGCAATCCGGCTACACCTTC CASSQVGQSGYTF
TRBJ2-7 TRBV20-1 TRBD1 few TGCAGTGCTACCGGCGGGGACAGGACTCCCTACGAGCAGTACTTC CSATGGDRTPYEQYF
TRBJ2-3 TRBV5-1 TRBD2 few TGCGCCAGCAGCCCTCGGACTAGCTTAGATACGCAGTATTTT CASSPRTSLDTQYF
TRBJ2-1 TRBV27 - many TGTGCCAGCGCGGTTTGGGAGCAGTTCTTC CASAVWEQFF
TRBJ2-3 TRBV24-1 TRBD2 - TGTGCCACCAGGGATAGCGGGAGAGGAGATACGCAGTATTTT CATRDSGRGDTQYF
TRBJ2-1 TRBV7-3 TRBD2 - TGTGCCAGCCGCGCCGGACTAGCGGGAGTCACTGAGCAGTTCTTC CASRAGLAGVTEQFF
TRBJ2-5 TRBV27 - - TGTGCCAGCAGTCAGGGGACTACCAACCAAGAGACCCAGTACTTC CASSQGTTNQETQYF
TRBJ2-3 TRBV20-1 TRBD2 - TGCAGGGCCAGCGGGAGGAGCACAGATACGCAGTATTTT CRASGRSTDTQYF
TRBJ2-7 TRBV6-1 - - TGTGCCAGCTGGGCCGCCGGCACCTCCTACGAGCAGTACTTC CASWAAGTSYEQYF
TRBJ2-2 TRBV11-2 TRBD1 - TGTGCCAGCAGCTTAGTAGGGACAGTCATCCGGGAGCTGTTTTTT CASSLVGTVIRELFF
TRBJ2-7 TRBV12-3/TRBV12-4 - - TGTGCCAGCAGCCTATCGACCTTTGGACAGCCCTACGAGCAGTACTTC CASSLSTFGQPYEQYF
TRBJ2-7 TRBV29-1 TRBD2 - TGCAGCCTTGGGGAGGGTCACGAGCAGTACTTC CSLGEGHEQYF
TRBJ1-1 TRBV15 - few TGTGCCACCAGCAGAGCTTTAGGGGAGAACACTGAAGCTTTCTTT CATSRALGENTEAFF
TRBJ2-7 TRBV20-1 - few TGCAGTGTAGGGGGGGCATACGAGCAGTACTTC CSVGGAYEQYF
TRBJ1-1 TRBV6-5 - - TGTGCCAGCAGTTATCTATGGGGCGAAGCTTTCTTT CASSYLWGEAFF
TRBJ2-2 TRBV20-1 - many TGCAGTGCTAGAGTTGGGGTCACCGGGGAGCTGTTTTTT CSARVGVTGELFF
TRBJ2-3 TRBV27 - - TGTGCCAGCAGGTCACTGAAAGCGGAAAGCACAGATACGCAGTATTTT CASRSLKAESTDTQYF
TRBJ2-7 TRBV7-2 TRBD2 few TGTGCCAGCAGCTTAGTAGCGGGAGATTCCTACGAGCAGTACTTC CASSLVAGDSYEQYF
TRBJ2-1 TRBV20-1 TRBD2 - TGCAGTGCTGTTAGACTAGCGGGAGTGATTAGCTCCTACAATGAGCAGTTCTTC CSAVRLAGVISSYNEQFF
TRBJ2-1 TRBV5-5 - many TGTGCCAGCAGCTTGTTGGATGAGCAGTTCTTC CASSLLDEQFF
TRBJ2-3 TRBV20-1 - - TGCAGTGCAGGGGGAGTCTCAGATACGCAGTATTTT CSAGGVSDTQYF
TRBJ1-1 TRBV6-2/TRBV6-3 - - TGTGCCAGCAGTTTTACACAGAACACTGAAGCTTTCTTT CASSFTQNTEAFF
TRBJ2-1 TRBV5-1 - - TGCGCCAGCAGCCTCCACGGTCAAGGCAACGAGCAGTTCTTC CASSLHGQGNEQFF
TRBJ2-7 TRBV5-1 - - TGCGCCAGCAAAGGTCAGGGGCACTCCTACGAGCAGTACTTC CASKGQGHSYEQYF
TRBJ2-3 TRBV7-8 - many TGTGCCAGCAGCTCCTCGCTTCGGGATACGCAGTATTTT CASSSSLRDTQYF
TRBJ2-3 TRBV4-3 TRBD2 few TGCGCCAGCAGCCAAGACGGGAGGGCCCTGGGCACAGATACGCAGTATTTT CASSQDGRALGTDTQYF
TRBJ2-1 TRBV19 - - TGTGCCAGTACCAAAGCCGGATACAATGAGCAGTTCTTC CASTKAGYNEQFF
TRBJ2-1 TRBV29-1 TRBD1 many TGCAGCGTTGAAGGGGGACAGGGGGCAAGTGAGCAGTTCTTC CSVEGGQGASEQFF
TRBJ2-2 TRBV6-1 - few TGTGCCAGCCTCGGGCGGGACACCGGGGAGCTGTTTTTT CASLGRDTGELFF
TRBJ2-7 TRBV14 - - TGTGCCAGCAGCCAAGGACCGGCTTCTTGGTACTTC CASSQGPASWYF
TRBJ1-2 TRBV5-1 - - TGCGCCAGCAGCTTGGATCACAGAGCTAACTATGGCTACACCTTC CASSLDHRANYGYTF
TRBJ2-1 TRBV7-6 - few TGTGCCAGCAGCTTAGACAGCAACAATGAGCAGTTCTTC CASSLDSNNEQFF
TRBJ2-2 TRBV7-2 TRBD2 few TGTGCCAGCAGCTACCAGGCGGGGGGCGGGGAGCTGTTTTTT CASSYQAGGGELFF
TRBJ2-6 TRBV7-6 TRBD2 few TGTGCCAGCAGCTTGGGACTAGCGGGTACTGGGGCCAACGTCCTGACTTTC CASSLGLAGTGANVLTF
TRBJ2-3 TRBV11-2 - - TGTGCCAGCAGCCTTAGACCTATGGGACTTTCTAGCACAGATACGCAGTATTTT CASSLRPMGLSSTDTQYF
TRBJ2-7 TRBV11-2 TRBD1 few TGTGCCAGCAGCTTTGTGAGGGGGCAAGAGCAGTACTTC CASSFVRGQEQYF
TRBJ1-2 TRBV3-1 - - TGTGCCAGCAGCCACCTCGGGACTCCGGATGGCTACACCTTC CASSHLGTPDGYTF